A selection of T cell receptor beta chains follows, all from one sample in a study of blood T cell repertoires in COVID-19. Some clones are missing from TCRdb's copy, which holds only in-frame ones; the method was immunoSEQ multiplex PCR. The table records more than 350,000 clones, around 89% of them present only once. The specimen was peripheral blood. These receptors originate from a woman in her thirties with COVID-19, enrolled during active disease. The CDR3 runs from the conserved cysteine through the conserved F or W. A D gene is named only where the DNA matches it firmly. Clone size is given for some rows only: seen once, a few or many times, or a class if the clone is expanded.

j_call,d_call,clone_size,v_call,cdr3_nt,cdr3_aa
TRBJ2-7,TRBD2,once,TRBV5-4,TGTGCCAGCAGCTTGGGACTAGCGGGGGGATCGTCCTACGAGCAGTACTTC,CASSLGLAGGSSYEQYF
TRBJ2-5,.,.,TRBV18,TGTGCCAGCTCACCAAAGTTGGCAGATCAAGAGACCCAGTACTTC,CASSPKLADQETQYF
TRBJ1-5,.,once,TRBV3-1/TRBV3-2,TGTGCCAGCAGCCAAGCGTCCAGCAATCAGCCCCAGCATTTT,CASSQASSNQPQHF
TRBJ2-3,.,.,TRBV9,TGTGCCAGCAGCGAAGCTTTGGGTGGGGCTTCCACAGATACGCAGTATTTT,CASSEALGGASTDTQYF
TRBJ1-3,.,.,TRBV7-6,TGTGCCAGCAGCTCCAGGGCTATTGGAAACACCATATATTTT,CASSSRAIGNTIYF
TRBJ1-1,TRBD1,.,TRBV5-1,TGCGCCAGCAGCTTGGGGGGGACAGGTGAAGCTTTCTTT,CASSLGGTGEAFF
TRBJ1-3,TRBD1,.,TRBV11-2,TGTGCCAGCAGCCTGATGGGACAGGGGCCCACCATATATTTT,CASSLMGQGPTIYF
TRBJ1-1,TRBD1,.,TRBV18,TGTGCCAGCTCACCCCGGGACAGGGTCGAAGCTTTCTTT,CASSPRDRVEAFF
TRBJ1-5,.,.,TRBV5-4,TGTGCCAGCAGCTTTGGGCAGGGGATATTTCAGCCCCAGCATTTT,CASSFGQGIFQPQHF
TRBJ2-1,TRBD2,.,TRBV5-1,TGCGCCAGCAGCTTACTAGCGGGAGGCGCATATGAGCAGTTCTTC,CASSLLAGGAYEQFF
TRBJ1-2,.,.,TRBV4-2,TGTGCCAGCAGCCAAGACTCTCATGGCTACACCTTC,CASSQDSHGYTF
TRBJ1-2,.,.,TRBV28,TGTGCCAGCAGTTTCAGGGTTGGCTATGGCTACACCTTC,CASSFRVGYGYTF
TRBJ2-1,.,.,TRBV6-2/TRBV6-3,TGTGCCAGCAGTTACGGGGGGTATGAGCAGTTCTTC,CASSYGGYEQFF
TRBJ2-1,.,.,TRBV5-4,TGTGCCAGCAGCTTGGGGCGGGAAGGGGAGCAGTTCTTC,CASSLGREGEQFF
TRBJ2-3,.,.,TRBV29-1,TGCAGCAGCGGACCAAGAATCACAGATACGCAGTATTTT,CSSGPRITDTQYF
TRBJ1-6,.,.,TRBV5-6,TGTGCCAGCAGCTTGGGCATCGGGTATTCACCCCTCCACTTT,CASSLGIGYSPLHF
TRBJ2-7,TRBD1,.,TRBV7-8,TGTGCCAGCAGCCCAGGACAGGGTGGTGATGACGAGCAGTACTTC,CASSPGQGGDDEQYF
TRBJ1-4,TRBD1,.,TRBV3-1/TRBV3-2,TGTGCCAGCAGCCAAGTTAGTTGTGGGACAGGTGAAGAAAAACTGTTTTTT,CASSQVSCGTGEEKLFF
TRBJ2-3,TRBD2,.,TRBV5-1,TGCGCCAGCAGCGGTCCAACTAGCGACAACACAGATACGCAGTATTTT,CASSGPTSDNTDTQYF
TRBJ2-1,TRBD2,.,TRBV5-1,TGCGCCAGCAGCTTGGATCTAGCGGCGAACAATGAGCAGTTCTTC,CASSLDLAANNEQFF
TRBJ1-1,TRBD1,.,TRBV5-1,TGCGCCAGCAGCTTTCGAGTCAGGGGGCACGGGAACACTGAAGCTTTCTTT,CASSFRVRGHGNTEAFF
TRBJ1-1,TRBD1,.,TRBV12-5,TGTGCTAGTGGTTTGGGACAGGGGAACACTGAAGCTTTCTTT,CASGLGQGNTEAFF
TRBJ1-1,TRBD1,once,TRBV27,TGTGCCAGCAGTATATACAGGGGGCGCACTGAAGCTTTCTTT,CASSIYRGRTEAFF
TRBJ1-4,TRBD1,.,TRBV4-3,TGCGCCAGCAGCCAAAATACAGGGGAGACTAATGAAAAACTGTTTTTT,CASSQNTGETNEKLFF
TRBJ2-6,TRBD1,.,TRBV28,TGTGCCAGCAGGGACAGGGCTGGGGCCAACGTCCTGACTTTC,CASRDRAGANVLTF
TRBJ1-3,.,.,TRBV6-5,TGTGCCTCGGAGGGGACCTCTGGAAACACCATATATTTT,CASEGTSGNTIYF
TRBJ2-5,.,.,TRBV2,TGTGCCAGCAGTGGGGAGGACGGACAAGAGACCCAGTACTTC,CASSGEDGQETQYF
TRBJ1-6,.,.,TRBV19,TGTGCCAGCCAGGGCTTCAACAATTCACCCCTCCACTTT,CASQGFNNSPLHF
TRBJ2-1,.,.,TRBV11-2,TGTGCCAGCAGCTTAATCAGATCGAATGAGCAGTTCTTC,CASSLIRSNEQFF
TRBJ2-1,.,.,TRBV10-2,TGCGCCAGCAGACGGGACTCCCCCGGGGGTGAGCAGTTCTTC,CASRRDSPGGEQFF
TRBJ1-4,TRBD1,.,TRBV7-9,TGTGCCAGCAGACGCCAGGGGGCGAAAAATGAAAAACTGTTTTTT,CASRRQGAKNEKLFF
TRBJ1-1,.,.,TRBV6-5,TGTGCCAGCAGTTACTCGACGGGGAGCACTGAAGCTTTCTTT,CASSYSTGSTEAFF
TRBJ2-1,TRBD1,.,TRBV19,TGTGCCAGTAGTGTACAGGGGACGAACAATGAGCAGTTCTTC,CASSVQGTNNEQFF
TRBJ2-5,TRBD2,.,TRBV5-4,TGTGCCAGCAGCTTGAATCTCGGGGGGGCCCTTGGAGAGACCCAGTACTTC,CASSLNLGGALGETQYF
TRBJ2-2,TRBD2,.,TRBV5-8,TGTGCCAGCAGCTTCGCCGGGACTAGCGGGCCCTCGAACACCGGGGAGCTGTTTTTT,CASSFAGTSGPSNTGELFF
TRBJ1-2,TRBD1,.,TRBV29-1,TGCAGCGCTAGGACAGGGTCGAGAGGCTACACCTTC,CSARTGSRGYTF
TRBJ1-2,.,.,TRBV29-1,TGCAGCGTGGAGAGCGTCGGTGGAGGCTACACCTTC,CSVESVGGGYTF
TRBJ2-5,TRBD2,.,TRBV5-1,TGCGCCTCGCGAGGCGGGGGGGTCCAAGAGACCCAGTACTTC,CASRGGGVQETQYF
TRBJ2-1,TRBD2,.,TRBV25-1,TGTGCCAGCAGTTGGGGTAGCGGGGGGGCCGAGCAGTTCTTC,CASSWGSGGAEQFF
TRBJ1-5,TRBD1,few,TRBV2,TGTGCCAGCAGCCCCCCCCCTGACAGGGCTCAGCCCCAGCATTTT,CASSPPPDRAQPQHF
TRBJ2-1,.,.,TRBV5-1,TGCGCCAGCAGCTTGGAGATCGCGAATGAGCAGTTCTTC,CASSLEIANEQFF
TRBJ2-7,TRBD2,.,TRBV2,TGTGCCAGCAGTGAGAGGAATGGGCGGGGGGGCAACGAGCAGTACTTC,CASSERNGRGGNEQYF
TRBJ1-1,TRBD1,few,TRBV30,TGTGCCTGGACCCCGGGGACAGGTCAAACCCAGAAGCGCACTGAAGCTTTCTTT,CAWTPGTGQTQKRTEAFF
TRBJ2-1,TRBD2,once,TRBV24-1,TGTGCCACCAGCCTAGCGGGCTCCTACAATGAGCAGTTCTTC,CATSLAGSYNEQFF
TRBJ2-7,TRBD1,.,TRBV4-2,TGTGCCAGCAGCCAAGACTCGACAGGGGGCGTCTCCTACGAGCAGTACTTC,CASSQDSTGGVSYEQYF
TRBJ1-1,.,.,TRBV5-6,TGTGCCAGCAGCTTTGCCTCGTCTGGGGCAGTGGCGTCTGGAGCTTTCTTT,CASSFASSGAVASGAFF
TRBJ2-7,TRBD1,.,TRBV18,TGTGCCAGCTCACCGCTAAGGACAGGCTACTCCTACGAGCAGTACTTC,CASSPLRTGYSYEQYF
TRBJ2-6,TRBD1,.,TRBV5-1,TGCGCCAGCAGCTTGCAGGGGGTATCAGCTGGGGCCAACGTCCTGACTTTC,CASSLQGVSAGANVLTF
TRBJ2-1,.,.,TRBV5-6,TGTGCCAGCAGCTTGCGACGGGGTGAGCAGTTCTTC,CASSLRRGEQFF
TRBJ2-3,.,once,TRBV5-1,TGCGCCAGCAGCCACGGCGCAGGGCAGAACACAGATACGCAGTATTTT,CASSHGAGQNTDTQYF
TRBJ1-1,TRBD1,.,TRBV7-9,TGTGCCAGCAGCCCCGGACAGGGGGACACTGAAGCTTTCTTT,CASSPGQGDTEAFF
TRBJ2-3,TRBD2,.,TRBV19,TGTGCCAGTAGTATCCCCGGGGTAGCGGGGCGCACAGATACGCAGTATTTT,CASSIPGVAGRTDTQYF
TRBJ2-1,.,.,TRBV5-8,TGTGCCAGCAGCCCAGAATGGAATGAGCAGTTCTTC,CASSPEWNEQFF
TRBJ1-2,.,.,TRBV27,TGTGCCAGCAGTTCAACGGAGTATGGCTACACCTTC,CASSSTEYGYTF
TRBJ2-7,TRBD1,.,TRBV14,TGTGCCAGCAGCCAAGCCACAGGGGTTGGTGAGCAGTACTTC,CASSQATGVGEQYF
TRBJ1-6,TRBD1,.,TRBV2,TGTGCCAGGGGTCAGGACAGGTATAATTCACCCCTCCACTTT,CARGQDRYNSPLHF
TRBJ2-7,.,.,TRBV7-8,TGTGCCAGCACCCCAGGGGGGCTTAGTCCCTACGAGCAGTACTTC,CASTPGGLSPYEQYF
TRBJ1-1,TRBD1,.,TRBV12-5,TGTGCTAGTGGTTTGGGGGGACAGGGACTGACTGAAGCTTTCTTT,CASGLGGQGLTEAFF
TRBJ2-2,TRBD2,.,TRBV7-9,TGTGCCAGCAGCTTCCTAGCGGGTGCCGGGGAGCTGTTTTTT,CASSFLAGAGELFF